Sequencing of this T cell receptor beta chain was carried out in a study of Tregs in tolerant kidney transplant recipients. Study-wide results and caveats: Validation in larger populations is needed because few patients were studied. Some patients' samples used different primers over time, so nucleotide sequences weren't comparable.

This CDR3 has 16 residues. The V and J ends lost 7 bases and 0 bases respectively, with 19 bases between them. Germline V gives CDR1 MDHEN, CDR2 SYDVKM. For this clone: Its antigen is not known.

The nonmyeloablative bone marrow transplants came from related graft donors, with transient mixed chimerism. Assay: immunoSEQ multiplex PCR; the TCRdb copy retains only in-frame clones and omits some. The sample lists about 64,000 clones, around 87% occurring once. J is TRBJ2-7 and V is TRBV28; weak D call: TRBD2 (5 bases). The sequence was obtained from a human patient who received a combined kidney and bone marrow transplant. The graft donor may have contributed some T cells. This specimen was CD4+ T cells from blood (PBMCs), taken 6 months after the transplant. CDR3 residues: CASKGVSTTLSYEQYF. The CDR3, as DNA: TGTGCCAGCAAGGGAGTCTCGACGACGCTCTCCTACGAGCAGTACTTC.